This T cell receptor (beta chain) originates from a study of T-cell reconstitution after alpha-beta-depleted transplantation in children. TCRbeta library preparation incorporated unique molecular identifiers. TCRdb itself ran the PCR reads through MiXCR, one entry per CDR3 protein. Among approximately 510,000 distinct CDR3 sequences listed, approximately 20% were seen once. The ends were cut back, 6 bases at V and 1 base at J, with 12 bases in the middle. The CDR3 contains 14 residues. The sample consisted of PBMCs from the stem cell graft donor, taken from the stem cell graft. This chain uses TRBV12-3 or TRBV12-4 with TRBJ1-1, with D hard to call. The receptor comes from a human donor who donated a stem cell graft to a child with acute lymphoblastic leukemia. The CDR3 DNA reads TGTGCCAGCAGAGCCCGGGGAGCGAACACTGAAGCTTTCTTT. Translation: CASRARGANTEAFF.